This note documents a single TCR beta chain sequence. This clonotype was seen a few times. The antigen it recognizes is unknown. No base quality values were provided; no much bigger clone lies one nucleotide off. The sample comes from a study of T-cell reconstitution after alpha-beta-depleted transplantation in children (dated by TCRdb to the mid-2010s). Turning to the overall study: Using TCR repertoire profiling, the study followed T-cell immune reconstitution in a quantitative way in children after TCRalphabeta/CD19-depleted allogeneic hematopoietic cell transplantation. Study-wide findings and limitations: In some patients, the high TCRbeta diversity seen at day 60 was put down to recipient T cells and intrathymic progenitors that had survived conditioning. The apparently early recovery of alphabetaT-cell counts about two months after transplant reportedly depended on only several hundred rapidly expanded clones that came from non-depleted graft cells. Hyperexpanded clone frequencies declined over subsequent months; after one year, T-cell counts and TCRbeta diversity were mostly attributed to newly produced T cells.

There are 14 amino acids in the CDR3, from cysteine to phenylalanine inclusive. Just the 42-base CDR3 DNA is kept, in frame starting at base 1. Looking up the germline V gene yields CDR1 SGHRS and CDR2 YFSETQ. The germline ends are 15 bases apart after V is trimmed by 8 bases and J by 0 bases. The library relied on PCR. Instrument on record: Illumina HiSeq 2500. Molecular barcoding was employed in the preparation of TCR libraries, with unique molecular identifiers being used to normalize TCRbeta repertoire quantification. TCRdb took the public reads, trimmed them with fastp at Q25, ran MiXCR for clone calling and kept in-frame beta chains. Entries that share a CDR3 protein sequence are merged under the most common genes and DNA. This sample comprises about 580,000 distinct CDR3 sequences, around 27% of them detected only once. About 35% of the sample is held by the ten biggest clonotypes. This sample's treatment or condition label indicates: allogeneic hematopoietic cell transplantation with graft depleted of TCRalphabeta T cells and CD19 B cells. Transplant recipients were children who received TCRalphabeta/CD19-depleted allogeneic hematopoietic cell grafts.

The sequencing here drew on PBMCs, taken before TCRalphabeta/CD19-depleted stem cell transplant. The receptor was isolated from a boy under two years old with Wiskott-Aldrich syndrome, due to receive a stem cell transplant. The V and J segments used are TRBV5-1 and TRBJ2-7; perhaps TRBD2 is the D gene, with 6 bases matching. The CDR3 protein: CASGREPSSYEQYF. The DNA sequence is TGCGCCAGTGGACGGGAGCCGAGCTCCTACGAGCAGTACTTC.